Below are 17 T cell receptor beta chains sequenced from a single sample in a study of T cells after posttransplantation cyclophosphamide (dated by TCRdb to between 2015 and 2016). Taken with the paper, the label for treatment or condition translates to: high-dose cyclophosphamide on days +3 and +4 as single-agent GVHD prophylaxis. Busulfan and fludarabine conditioning, a related or unrelated marrow graft, and cyclophosphamide on days +3 and +4 were given to PTCy patients. Library creation used the immunoSEQ multiplex PCR assay. TCRdb took over this immuneACCESS table, retaining in-frame rearrangements with V and J assigned. Such tables are incomplete; in checked studies, under half of the missing clones stem from an unresolved V gene, and the remainder is unexplained. Here the sample lists some 8,800 clones, none seen once only. In total, the top ten clones hold around 4% of the sample. The sequencing used PBMCs, collected nearly 360 days after allogeneic stem cell transplant with posttransplant cyclophosphamide. The receptors were gathered from a male patient in his fifties who received an allogeneic stem cell transplant from a related donor and was CMV-positive. Some T cells seen after a transplant may have their origin in the graft donor.

This clone qualifies as medium-sized (0.01 to 0.1%). The J gene is TRBJ1-4, the V gene TRBV7-9, with D hard to call. The CDR3 has 16 residues. Between the trimmed V and J ends, which lost 5 bases and 3 bases, there was a span of 16 bases. CDR1 is SEHNR and CDR2 is FQNEAQ in the germline V gene (reference sequence). The chain's CDR3 is CASSREFGRPNEKLFF. The CDR3 DNA reads TGTGCCAGCAGCCGGGAGTTCGGACGCCCTAATGAAAAACTGTTTTTT.

Many counts were recorded for this clone. V gene TRBV7-8 combines with J gene TRBJ1-3; 7 nucleotides match TRBD1. CDR1 and CDR2 from the germline V gene are SGHVS and FQNEAQ. V lost 3 bases, J lost 1 base, and 6 bases stayed unmatched. This CDR3 comprises 16 residues. CDR3 protein: CASSLKGAGSGNTIYF. The CDR3 coding sequence is TGTGCCAGCAGCTTGAAGGGGGCAGGGTCTGGAAACACCATATATTTT.

In the case of this clone: A clone one base away is much larger, so this may be a read error. The chain uses TRBV11-2 and TRBJ2-1, with TRBD2 matching over 7 bases. In germline, CDR1 is SGHAT, CDR2 FQNNGV. This CDR3 has 15 amino acids. V trimming: 2 bases; J trimming: 12 bases; junction bases outside the gene matches: 13. The CDR3 spells CASSLTAAGVGGQFF. Written as DNA, the CDR3 is TGTGCCAGCAGCTTAACAGCCGCGGGAGTAGGTGGGCAGTTCTTC.

There are many counts of this clone. The V gene is TRBV27, the J gene TRBJ1-1; the match to TRBD1 covers 8 bases. Germline V gene lookup returns CDR1 MNHEY and CDR2 SMNVEV (reference sequence). Trimming at V came to 2 bases and at J to 10 bases, leaving 12 bases not matched to a gene. This CDR3 is 15 amino acids long. The CDR3 is CASSLGGVDRARAFF. The CDR3 DNA is TGTGCCAGCAGTTTAGGGGGTGTGGACAGGGCTAGAGCTTTCTTT.

Within the sample, this clone is medium-sized. This sequence joins TRBV7-9 and TRBJ1-5; TRBD1 matches 7 bases. Looked up from germline, CDR1 is SEHNR and CDR2 is FQNEAQ (reference sequence). V lost 2 bases to trimming and J lost 0 bases; unmatched junction nucleotides: 4. The CDR3 consists of 16 residues. CDR3 residues: CASSLTGTVSNQPQHF. The CDR3 DNA sequence: TGTGCCAGCAGCTTAACCGGGACAGTTAGCAATCAGCCCCAGCATTTT.

At least ten counts were recorded for this clone. The chain recombines TRBV7-2 with TRBJ2-5, with TRBD1 as a possible D gene (5 bases). Germline-derived CDR1 and CDR2 are SGHTA and FQGNSA. The CDR3 totals 14 residues. V was pared by 3 bases and J by 5 bases, with 13 bases between. CDR3 DNA: TGTGCCAGCAGCTTTCAGGGATTGGAGGAGACCCAGTACTTC. As protein: CASSFQGLEETQYF.

There are many counts of this clone. V and J are TRBV29-1 and TRBJ2-6, with D perhaps TRBD1 (7 bases). V was shortened by 6 bases and J by 0 bases, with 12 bases between the two germline ends. Germline V lookup: CDR1 SQVTM, CDR2 ANQGSEA. The CDR3 spans 15 residues. The CDR3 DNA follows: TGCAGCGTGGAGGGACAGAGCTCTGGGGCCAACGTCCTGACTTTC. Its protein product is CSVEGQSSGANVLTF. Based on the CDR3 plus reference TRBV29-1 and TRBJ2-6, the full variable domain is SAVISQKPSRDICQRGTSLTIQCQVDSQVTMMFWYRQQPGQSLTLIATANQGSEATYESGFVIDKFPISRPNLTFSTLTVSNMSPEDSSIYLCSVEGQSSGANVLTFGAGSRLTVL.

This clone has ten or more counts. V and J are TRBV27 and TRBJ2-3; 8 positions match TRBD2. This CDR3 spans 16 amino acids. The V and J ends lost 9 bases and 0 bases, in that order; junction bases with no gene match: 11. Germline CDR1 MNHEY, CDR2 SMNVEV (reference sequence). CDR3 bases: TGTGCCAGTAGGGGTACTAGCGGATTTAGCACAGATACGCAGTATTTT. Amino acid sequence: CASRGTSGFSTDTQYF.

This clone was seen repeatedly, ten times or more. This sequence joins TRBV10-3 and TRBJ2-5; weak D call: TRBD2 (5 bases). This CDR3 region has 13 residues. V was pared by 3 bases and J by 6 bases, with 11 bases between. Germline-derived CDR1 and CDR2 are ENHRY and SYGVKD. In DNA form, the CDR3 reads TGTGCCATCAGTGATGACGCGGGTCAGACCCAGTACTTC. Its translation: CAISDDAGQTQYF.

By share, this clone ranks as medium-sized. V and J are TRBV9 and TRBJ1-1; 9 positions match TRBD1. CDR3 size: 14 residues. Germline-derived CDR1 and CDR2 are SGDLS and YYNGEE. V was pared by 3 bases and J by 1 base, with 1 base of the junction left unmatched. The CDR3 region has the DNA TGTGCCAGCAGCGACAGGGGGCAGAACACTGAAGCTTTCTTT. Translated: CASSDRGQNTEAFF.

This clone was observed many times. DNA of the CDR3: TGTGCCAGCAGCTTAGCCAGGGATGGGTACAATGAGCAGTTCTTC. Residues: CASSLARDGYNEQFF. The rearrangement links TRBV7-9 to TRBJ2-1, with D possibly matching TRBD1 (5 bases). This CDR3 is built from 15 residues. Germline CDR1 is SEHNR and CDR2 is FQNEAQ (reference sequence). V gave up 0 bases and J gave up 4 bases, with 10 bases separating them.

This clone was seen many times. This chain joins TRBV27 and TRBJ2-1, with D tentatively TRBD1 (5 bases). The CDR3 is 14 residues long. Germline CDR1 MNHEY, CDR2 SMNVEV (reference sequence). The germline V and J ends were trimmed by 5 bases and 4 bases, with 12 bases remaining between them. The CDR3 loop reads CASSDSGVYNEQFF. DNA for the CDR3: TGTGCCAGCAGTGACAGTGGCGTATACAATGAGCAGTTCTTC.

This clone was observed at least ten times. Other DNA sequences in this sample translate to the same CDR3. V usage is TRBV10-2 and J usage is TRBJ2-2; 8 nucleotides align to TRBD1. The CDR3 covers 15 residues. V was pared by 8 bases and J by 2 bases, with 7 bases of the junction left unmatched. Germline V gene data show CDR1 as WSHSY and CDR2 as SAAADI. The CDR3 DNA is TGCGCCAGCGAGACAGGGGCTTTCAACACCGGGGAGCTGTTTTTT. It specifies CASETGAFNTGELFF.

The sample holds many counts of this clone. V is TRBV7-2 and J is TRBJ1-4, with TRBD1 identical over 9 bases. This CDR3 contains 14 residues. The germline CDR1 and CDR2 sequences are SGHTA and FQGNSA. V shed 5 bases, J shed 10 bases, and the junction held 8 bases outside the gene matches. CDR3 protein: CASSQQGAQGKLFF. The CDR3 region has the DNA TGTGCCAGCAGCCAACAGGGGGCGCAGGGAAAACTGTTTTTT. Filled out from reference TRBV7-2 and TRBJ1-4, the complete variable domain reads GAGVSQSPSNKVTEKGKDVELRCDPISGHTALYWYRQSLGQGLEFLIYFQGNSAPDKSGLPSDRFSAERTGGSVSTLTIQRTQQEDSAVYLCASSQQGAQGKLFFGSGTQLSVL.

This clone was counted ten times or more. This chain links TRBV27 with TRBJ2-2; the D gene is possibly TRBD2 (6 bases). The CDR3 is made up of 14 amino acids. Between the trimmed V and J ends, which lost 8 bases and 4 bases, there was a span of 14 bases. Germline loops: CDR1 MNHEY, CDR2 SMNVEV (reference sequence). The CDR3 reads CASGASAITGELFF. CDR3 bases: TGTGCCAGCGGTGCTAGCGCTATCACCGGGGAGCTGTTTTTT.

This clone was recorded at least ten times. The genes are TRBV19 and TRBJ1-4, with 8 bases aligning to TRBD1. Germline values: CDR1 LNHDA, CDR2 SQIVND (reference sequence). With V trimmed by 4 bases and J by 5 bases, 3 bases remained unmatched. The CDR3 has 14 amino acids. This chain's CDR3 is CASSKDRDNEKLFF. CDR3 DNA: TGTGCCAGTAGTAAGGACAGGGACAATGAAAAACTGTTTTTT. Complete variable domain (other parts from reference TRBV19 and TRBJ1-4): DGGITQSPKYLFRKEGQNVTLSCEQNLNHDAMYWYRQDPGQGLRLIYYSQIVNDFQKGDIAEGYSVSREKKESFPLTVTSAQKNPTAFYLCASSKDRDNEKLFFGSGTQLSVL.

By its share, this clone is medium-sized. V is TRBV19 and J is TRBJ2-5; 12 nucleotides agree with TRBD1. Germline CDR1 and CDR2: LNHDA and SQIVND (reference sequence). After removal of 6 bases from V and 1 base from J, the junction contained 6 bases not matched to a gene. CDR3 length equals 16 residues. The CDR3 DNA follows: TGTGCCAGTAGCTCCTGGGGACAGGGGGCCCAAGAGACCCAGTACTTC. It specifies CASSSWGQGAQETQYF.